This T cell receptor (beta chain) was sequenced for a study of cytomegalovirus exposure and HLA in healthy donors (dated by TCRdb to about 2017). About the investigation overall: A later analysis indicated that the 90 to 150 validation repertoires were generated on the platform also employed for the 670 or so repertoires of the first cohort. The aim of the study was to test whether cataloging public T cell receptors could identify signatures of past pathogen exposure. Besides the first cohort of around 670 subjects, a separate validation cohort made up of over a hundred different subjects was used. The study combined high-throughput TCR immunosequencing, statistical association of individual TCRs with disease status, and machine learning to predict cytomegalovirus infection status. What the work shows at the level of the full study, not this receptor alone: The authors suggested that the approach could potentially be extended to other disease states and immunological phenotypes. Most TCR sequences were observed very rarely across donors, whereas some public TCRs were present in many individuals. The study gave a list of about 160 TCR beta chains associated with cytomegalovirus. All 120 or so repertoires were used to score co-occurrence in the validation cohort in a later analysis, because that analysis had no HLA typing for the cohort. Cytomegalovirus status was reported to be diagnosed by the classifier with high specificity and sensitivity in both the original and validation cohorts. Three of the identified cytomegalovirus-associated TCR beta chains were confirmed in vitro to be specific for cytomegalovirus antigens. Of the cluster scores, roughly 93% were above 0 in a later analysis, which found that TCRs clustered in the first cohort also tended to co-occur in the 120 validation repertoires.

As concerns this clone: Its cognate antigen has yet to be identified. Nothing much larger sits one base from this clone, and base qualities are not available.

Donors formed part of the validation cohort, which comprised 120 or so subjects and was distinct from the first cohort of under 800 subjects. Library preparation was by the immunoSEQ multiplex PCR assay. The original pipeline was this. A statistical classification framework was developed to diagnose cytomegalovirus status using the catalog of TCR beta chain sequences. TCRdb retrieved this table from immuneACCESS and kept in-frame rearrangements only. Not all clones are present; in checked studies, unresolved V genes account for under half, and no reason is known for the remainder. The DNA was the basis for D and trimming; V, J and clone size are from that table. For this sample there are more than 300,000 clones; roughly 88% appear just once. Together, the top ten hold about 0.8% of the sample. Reading from cysteine to phenylalanine, the CDR3 counts 15 amino acids. The kept DNA is CDR3 alone, 45 bases in frame from the first base. CDR1 and CDR2, per the germline V gene, are SGDLS and YYNGEE. A distance of 11 bases separates the germline ends of V and J, which lose 3 bases and 1 base respectively.

This clonotype was obtained from a woman between 18 and 29 years old in good health and CMV-seronegative. Sequencing was performed on PBMCs. The chain uses TRBV9 and TRBJ1-5, with TRBD1 as a weak D call on 5 bases. The CDR3 region has the sequence CASSAFGASNQPQHF. The DNA sequence reads TGTGCCAGCAGCGCCTTTGGGGCGAGCAATCAGCCCCAGCATTTT.